This T cell receptor beta chain was sequenced in a study of blood T cell repertoires in COVID-19. Overall study context: Samples taken during acute and convalescent COVID-19 were collected in the United States, Italy and Spain.

CDR1 and CDR2 (germline): SGHAT, FQNNGV. Trimming cost V 1 base and J 6 bases, with 15 bases left between them. The CDR3 length is 15 residues. The data were produced by immunoSEQ multiplex PCR, yet TCRdb's version contains in-frame clones alone and is incomplete. The sample includes under 300,000 clones, roughly 84% of them seen just once. The sequencing input was peripheral blood. The TCR originated in a woman aged 40 to 50 who had recovered from COVID-19. V is TRBV11-2 and J is TRBJ1-1; possible D gene TRBD1, 6 bases. The CDR3 DNA sequence: TGTGCCAGCAGCTTAGCCCTACAGGGTCAACCTGAAGCTTTCTTT. Encoded protein: CASSLALQGQPEAFF.